The T cell receptor beta chain described here comes from a study of blood T cell repertoires in COVID-19. On the study more broadly: The origin of the acute and convalescent COVID-19 samples was the United States, Italy and Spain. PBMCs, B-cell-depleted T cells, or T cells were the source of the cDNA or gDNA that made up the material.

Seattle patients were enrolled while actively infected and followed longitudinally. Assay: immunoSEQ multiplex PCR; the TCRdb copy retains only in-frame clones and omits some. This table holds some 180,000 clones, roughly 76% found once. The germline V gene has CDR1 MNHEY and CDR2 SMNVEV (reference sequence). This CDR3 is 15 amino acids long. The J segment lost 5 bases and the V segment lost 1 base, leaving 7 bases of the junction unmatched. The sample comprised peripheral blood. The V and J genes are TRBV27 and TRBJ2-5, with TRBD2 matching over 7 bases. The sequence was collected from a woman aged 40 to 50 with COVID-19, enrolled during active disease. Here the CDR3 reads CASSLFMGGLETQYF. CDR3 nucleotides: TGTGCCAGCAGTTTATTTATGGGGGGGTTGGAGACCCAGTACTTC.